These 16 T cell receptor beta chains came from one sample sequenced in a study of regulatory T cells in long-lasting Graves disease. Both iRepertoire HTBI primers and Arm-PCR of CDR3 regions were used to build the TCR beta libraries. TCRdb reanalysed the multiplex PCR reads using MiXCR and keeps one entry per CDR3 protein. The sample yields 200,000 to 250,000 distinct CDR3 sequences, around 17% seen once. The time point denotes: newly diagnosed GD, antithyroid drugs for less than 3 months. RNA from PBMCs was the source of the TCR library. The input for sequencing was peripheral blood mononuclear cells (PBMCs), taken at new diagnosis, from a patient treated with antithyroid drugs. The receptors originated from a female donor with Graves disease.

In its sample, this clonotype was seen many times. The DNA for the CDR3 is TGTGCCAGTAGTATCCCAGGGGGAGAGACTGAAGCTTTCTTT. It yields the protein CASSIPGGETEAFF. The gene calls are TRBV19 and TRBJ1-1, with 7 bases that match TRBD1. Germline CDR1 reads LNHDA; CDR2 reads SQIVND (reference sequence). V shed 3 bases and J 5 bases; nucleotides not matched to a gene: 6. The CDR3 totals 14 residues.

This clonotype showed up many times. CDR3 DNA: TGTGCCAGCTCTACAGGCCGCACAGATACGCAGTATTTT. Protein sequence: CASSTGRTDTQYF. This rearrangement joins TRBV27 to TRBJ2-3, with a tentative D call TRBD1 (5 bases). Looked up from germline, CDR1 is MNHEY and CDR2 is SMNVEV (reference sequence). Trimming removed 8 bases from V and 1 base from J, with 10 bases in between. The CDR3 spans 13 residues.

The chain carries TRBV6-6 and TRBJ1-5, with 7 bases identical to TRBD1. Per the germline V gene, CDR1 is MNHNY and CDR2 is SVGAGI (reference sequence). V was pared by 6 bases and J by 3 bases, with 8 bases of the junction left unmatched. The CDR3 runs 15 residues. The CDR3 loop is CASSPRTGYNQPQHF. In nucleotides, the CDR3 is TGTGCCAGCAGCCCCAGGACAGGATACAATCAGCCCCAGCATTTT.

This clonotype was counted a few times. This rearrangement joins TRBV4-1 to TRBJ2-2, with a possible D match to TRBD2 (5 bases). Germline V gene data show CDR1 as MGHRA and CDR2 as YSYEKL. V was clipped by 0 bases and J by 2 bases, with 13 bases between them. The CDR3 spans 17 residues. The CDR3 is CASSQDNLLVNTGELFF. The CDR3 DNA reads TGCGCCAGCAGCCAAGATAATCTACTAGTTAACACCGGGGAGCTGTTTTTT.

The sample holds many counts of this clonotype. CDR3 amino acids: CASTPRTGGNEQYF. In nucleotides, the CDR3 is TGTGCCAGTACACCCCGGACAGGGGGCAACGAGCAGTACTTC. J is TRBJ2-7 and V is TRBV19, with 11 bases lining up with TRBD1. V gave up 7 bases and J gave up 5 bases; unmatched junction bases: 7. Looked up from germline, CDR1 is LNHDA and CDR2 is SQIVND (reference sequence). The CDR3 length is 14 residues.

This clonotype was seen many times. V gene TRBV5-1 combines with J gene TRBJ1-5, with 11 positions matching TRBD1. The germline gives CDR1 SGHRS, CDR2 YFSETQ. CDR3 length equals 15 residues. V lost 5 bases to trimming and J lost 3 bases; unmatched junction nucleotides: 4. CDR3 coding DNA: TGCGCCAGCAGGAGGACAGGGGGCCCCAATCAGCCCCAGCATTTT. Its protein is CASRRTGGPNQPQHF.

This clonotype was picked up many times. This sequence joins TRBV7-6 and TRBJ1-1; perhaps TRBD1 as D (5 bases). V lost 1 base, J lost 2 bases, and 11 bases lay in between. Germline values: CDR1 SGHVS, CDR2 FNYEAQ. The CDR3 runs to 15 residues. The CDR3 DNA reads TGTGCCAGCAGCTTAGGTCGGGGCCTCAACACTGAAGCTTTCTTT. It is translated as CASSLGRGLNTEAFF.

This clonotype was detected only a few times. The CDR3 spells CASSAGPAGYEQYF. The CDR3 nucleotides read TGTGCCAGCAGCGCCGGCCCAGCGGGGTACGAGCAGTACTTC. V gene TRBV9 combines with J gene TRBJ2-7; TRBD2 matches at 7 bases. The CDR3 has 14 amino acids. Trimming cost V 3 bases and J 4 bases; bases outside gene matches: 7. The germline V gene has CDR1 SGDLS and CDR2 YYNGEE.

At least ten counts were recorded for this clonotype. The J gene is TRBJ2-5, the V gene TRBV18; possibly TRBD1 for D (5 bases). The CDR3 totals 16 residues. CDR1 and CDR2 (germline): KGHSH, LQKENI. The V end lost 1 base, the J end lost 1 base, and 13 bases lay between the germline ends. In DNA, the CDR3 is TGTGCCAGCTCACCACGGCAGGGTCGGCTCCAAGAGACCCAGTACTTC. It is translated as CASSPRQGRLQETQYF.

Ten or more counts support this clonotype. The V and J genes are TRBV12-3 or TRBV12-4 and TRBJ2-3, with D perhaps matching TRBD2 (6 bases). V lost 4 bases, J lost 4 bases, and 15 bases lay in between. This CDR3 is built from 15 residues. In DNA, the CDR3 is TGTGCCAGCAGTTCCTCTAGCGCAAACGCAGATACGCAGTATTTT. Protein product: CASSSSSANADTQYF.

This clonotype was seen ten or more times. The chain joins TRBV30 to TRBJ2-1; 9 bases fit TRBD2. This CDR3 is 14 amino acids long. Germline trimming cut 8 bases from V and 7 bases from J; bases unmatched to any gene: 12. CDR1 is GTSNPN and CDR2 is SVGIG in the germline V gene (reference sequence). The CDR3 nucleotides read TGTGCCGGGGAAGGCGGGAGGGCCGGGAATGAGCAGTTCTTC. Protein sequence: CAGEGGRAGNEQFF.

This clonotype was detected many times. V is TRBV12-3 or TRBV12-4 and J is TRBJ2-3; 9 bases agree with TRBD1. The V gene end was trimmed by 6 bases and the J gene end by 5 bases; junction bases not matched to a gene: 9. The CDR3 has 15 amino acids. In DNA form, the CDR3 reads TGTGCCAGCAGCCTACAGGGGGCGATAGTAGATACGCAGTATTTT. Its translation: CASSLQGAIVDTQYF.

This clonotype came up many times. V gene TRBV7-8 combines with J gene TRBJ2-7, with TRBD2 identical over 7 bases. The CDR3 is made up of 19 amino acids. V lost 0 bases and J lost 2; bases outside the gene matches: 16. CDR1 is SGHVS and CDR2 is FQNEAQ in the germline V gene. The DNA for the CDR3 is TGTGCCAGCAGCTTAGCCGGGGGGTTAGCGGAAGGCAACACCTACGAGCAGTACTTC. Encoded protein: CASSLAGGLAEGNTYEQYF.

This clonotype has ten or more counts. Here the CDR3 DNA reads TGTGCCAGCAGCCAGGGACTAGCGGGAGGAAGCGCAGATACGCAGTATTTT. Protein product: CASSQGLAGGSADTQYF. The chain combines TRBV3-1 with TRBJ2-3; 15 bases fit TRBD2. The CDR3 is 17 amino acids. Germline CDR1 and CDR2: LGHDT and YNNKEL (reference sequence). Trimming took 3 bases from V and 4 from J; bases not matched to a gene: 5.

This clonotype was counted ten times or more. The chain joins TRBV11-2 to TRBJ2-7, with D possibly being TRBD1 (5 bases). V lost 5 bases and J lost 4, with 18 bases in between. Germline lookup yields CDR1 SGHAT and CDR2 FQNNGV. CDR3 length: 15 amino acids. CDR3 region: CASSGVAGSRYEQYF. In nucleotides, the CDR3 is TGTGCCAGCAGCGGAGTCGCAGGGTCAAGGTACGAGCAGTACTTC.

This clonotype appeared many times. CDR3 sequence: CASSTGPGGTEAFF. CDR3 in DNA: TGTGCCAGCAGTACGGGCCCCGGGGGCACTGAAGCTTTCTTT. V and J are TRBV28 and TRBJ1-1; the D gene is possibly TRBD1 (5 bases). Germline-derived CDR1 and CDR2 are MDHEN and SYDVKM. The CDR3 totals 14 residues. The ends were cut back, 5 bases at V and 4 bases at J, with 14 bases in the middle.